This TCR beta chain stems from a study of T cells in Graves' hyperthyroidism and ophthalmopathy. Findings of the study overall: Within blood appeared most thyroid clonotypes that had expanded above 0.001.

From RNA transcripts, TCR beta CDR3 regions were amplified. Initially, a first-round RT-PCR of the TCR CDR3 employed the HTBI primer set. Each CDR3 protein is one row after TCRdb ran MiXCR on the multiplex PCR reads. In the table there are approximately 100,000 distinct CDR3 sequences, roughly 37% of which are singletons. Recently diagnosed hyperthyroidism of less than 2 months' duration affected patients aged 18 to 65. Uncontrolled infection, other autoimmune disease, pregnancy or lactation led to exclusion. Together with thyroid ultrasound, orbital computed tomography, serum thyroxine and TRAb, clinical symptoms were used for diagnoses. The CDR3 spans 18 residues. The V and J ends lost 0 bases and 2 bases, in that order; junction bases with no gene match: 10. CDR1 is SGHAT and CDR2 is FQDESV in the germline V gene (reference sequence). In regard to this clonotype: Its antigen is unknown.

The clonotype comes from a woman in her twenties or thirties with Graves' hyperthyroidism. The V call is TRBV11-1, the J call TRBJ2-7; 10 positions agree with TRBD2. Input material: peripheral blood or thyroid tissue (not recorded which). The CDR3 sequence: CASSLAGGKAGGAYEQYF. In nucleotides, the CDR3 is TGTGCCAGCAGCTTAGCCGGGGGCAAAGCGGGAGGGGCCTACGAGCAGTACTTC.